This TCR beta chain was documented in a study of T cell responses to AZD1222 COVID-19 vaccine. TCRdb's table, derived via immunoSEQ multiplex PCR, lists solely in-frame clones and lacks some. The data contain 110,000 to 150,000 clones, approximately 83% of them singletons. Turning to this clone: Its antigen is unidentified.

Broader study findings: Targeting of unmutated variant regions was reportedly seen in nearly half of spike-specific TCRs.

V lost 10 bases and J lost 4, with 7 bases in between. CDR3 length: 11 amino acids. The germline gives CDR1 KGHDR, CDR2 SFDVKD. The source material was peripheral blood, sampled on day 0 of AZD1222 vaccination. The chain carries TRBV24-1 and TRBJ1-3; D call uncertain. The origin of this receptor is an adult in good health. The CDR3 loop reads CATSEGNTIYF. CDR3 sequence (DNA): TGTGCCACGTCGGAAGGAAACACCATATATTTT.